The 21 T cell receptor beta chains in this list originate from one sample, sequenced in a study of cytomegalovirus exposure and HLA in healthy donors. Assay: immunoSEQ multiplex PCR; the TCRdb copy retains only in-frame clones and omits some. Of 100,000 to 150,000 clones in the sample, roughly 90% are singletons; the top ten hold about 1.9%. Sequencing was done on a sample of PBMCs. Receptors were obtained from a woman aged 18-29 years in good health and CMV-seronegative.

This chain connects TRBV5-1 to TRBJ2-7, with 8 bases identical to TRBD1. Losses at the gene ends were 4 bases for V and 5 bases for J; bases not matched to a gene: 8. Germline V gene sequence: CDR1 SGHRS, CDR2 YFSETQ. The CDR3 spans 14 residues. For the CDR3, the DNA is TGCGCCAGCAGCCTGGACAGGGCCGACGACGAGCAGTACTTC. This translates into CASSLDRADDEQYF.

J is TRBJ2-5 and V is TRBV5-6; TRBD1 aligns across 9 bases. Looked up from germline, CDR1 is SGHDT and CDR2 is YYEEEE. Trimming took 5 bases from V and 4 from J; bases not matched to a gene: 6. The CDR3 runs to 14 residues. CDR3 region: CASRKTGGGETQYF. The CDR3 bases are TGTGCCAGCAGAAAAACAGGGGGCGGAGAGACCCAGTACTTC.

The rearrangement uses TRBV9 and TRBJ1-2, with 7 nucleotides matching TRBD1. Germline assignment: CDR1 SGDLS and CDR2 YYNGEE. Trimming cost V 0 bases and J 2 bases; bases outside gene matches: 4. This CDR3 has 15 residues. The CDR3 coding sequence is TGTGCCAGCAGCGTAGCTGGGACAGACAACTATGGCTACACCTTC. This gives the protein CASSVAGTDNYGYTF.

The chain employs TRBV5-4 and TRBJ1-2; D possibly corresponds to TRBD1 (6 bases). The CDR3 is 15 amino acids. The V gene's germline CDR1 is SGHNT and CDR2 YYREEE (reference sequence). V was cut by 0 bases and J by 2 bases, with 11 bases left in between. The CDR3 nucleotides are TGTGCCAGCAGCTTGGCCCCCCAGGGGAACTATGGCTACACCTTC. As protein: CASSLAPQGNYGYTF.

In its sample, this clone was seen once. The genes are TRBV5-6 and TRBJ1-2, with D tentatively TRBD1 (5 bases). This CDR3 has 13 residues. CDR1 and CDR2 from the germline V gene are SGHDT and YYEEEE. Trimming removed 3 bases at V and 4 bases at J, with 10 bases between. CDR3 coding DNA: TGTGCCAGCAGCTCCCAAGGGGTCTATGGCTACACCTTC. Amino acids: CASSSQGVYGYTF.

The V call is TRBV30, the J call TRBJ1-1; D not certain. The CDR3 is 11 residues long. The germline gives CDR1 GTSNPN, CDR2 SVGIG (reference sequence). Trimming took off 5 bases at V and 8 bases at J, with 12 bases between the two ends. The CDR3 sequence is CAWDLFGEAFF. For the CDR3, the DNA is TGTGCCTGGGACCTATTCGGGGAAGCTTTCTTT. The full variable domain, rest sourced from reference TRBV30 and TRBJ1-1, is SQTIHQWPATLVQPVGSPLSLECTVEGTSNPNLYWYRQAAGRGLQLLFYSVGIGQISSEVPQNLSASRPQDRQFILSSKKLLLSDSGFYLCAWDLFGEAFFGQGTRLTVV.

This chain connects TRBV30 to TRBJ2-1, with TRBD2 as a possible D gene (6 bases). The CDR3 is made up of 14 amino acids. Germline CDR1 GTSNPN, CDR2 SVGIG (reference sequence). V dropped 3 bases and J dropped 3 bases, with 12 bases sitting between them. CDR3 residues: CAWSLSGYYNEQFF. CDR3 nucleotides: TGTGCCTGGAGCCTTAGCGGATACTACAATGAGCAGTTCTTC.

This clone was seen just once. This chain uses TRBV2 with TRBJ1-3, with D hard to call. The CDR3 has 15 amino acids. Trimming cost V 3 bases and J 0 bases, with 9 bases left between them. From germline, CDR1 is SNHLY and CDR2 FYNNEI. The CDR3 sequence is CASSDGGYSGNTIYF. The DNA of the CDR3 is TGTGCCAGCAGTGACGGCGGATACTCTGGAAACACCATATATTTT.

This chain links TRBV7-6 with TRBJ2-1, with 14 bases that match TRBD2. Germline assignment: CDR1 SGHVS and CDR2 FNYEAQ. With 3 bases clipped from V and 9 bases from J, the junction kept 7 bases outside the gene matches. The CDR3 length is 16 residues. The CDR3 nucleotides read TGTGCCAGCAGCTTCGCGCCGGGACTAGCGGGAGCTGAGCAGTTCTTC. Its translation is CASSFAPGLAGAEQFF.

The CDR3 sequence is CASSLSRSTEAFF. For the CDR3, the DNA is TGTGCCAGCAGTTTATCGCGGAGCACTGAAGCTTTCTTT. This chain links TRBV27 with TRBJ1-1; D is unresolved. V lost 0 bases and J lost 4, with 6 bases in between. The CDR3 spans 13 residues. CDR1 and CDR2 from the germline V gene are MNHEY and SMNVEV (reference sequence).

DNA for the CDR3: TGTGCCAGCACCTCGGGACTAGCGGGAGTGCCCACCGGGGAGCTGTTTTTT. Translation gives CASTSGLAGVPTGELFF. The V call is TRBV2, the J call TRBJ2-2; TRBD2 matches 14 bases. V lost 7 bases, J lost 4 bases, and 8 bases stayed unmatched. Germline values: CDR1 SNHLY, CDR2 FYNNEI. CDR3 length equals 17 residues.

This clone was detected only once. The rearrangement joins TRBV28 to TRBJ2-1; 7 nucleotides agree with TRBD2. The CDR3 has 15 residues. Germline values: CDR1 MDHEN, CDR2 SYDVKM. Trimming took 6 bases from V and 7 from J; bases not matched to a gene: 12. The CDR3 sequence is CASSVGGKGKNEQFF. CDR3 nucleotide sequence: TGTGCCAGCAGCGTCGGGGGGAAGGGAAAAAATGAGCAGTTCTTC.

The chain combines TRBV7-2 with TRBJ2-7, with TRBD2 identical over 9 bases. Germline V gene sequence: CDR1 SGHTA, CDR2 FQGNSA. J lost 1 base, V lost 2 bases, and 6 bases had no gene match. This CDR3 is 16 amino acids long. In DNA form, the CDR3 reads TGTGCCAGCAGCTTATTATGGACTAGCGATTCCTACGAGCAGTACTTC. The encoded protein is CASSLLWTSDSYEQYF.

As DNA, the CDR3 is TGTGCCAGCAGCGAAGGGGGAACCGGCTCCTACGAGCAGTACTTC. It encodes CASSEGGTGSYEQYF. This rearrangement joins TRBV7-2 to TRBJ2-7; D is perhaps TRBD1 (6 bases). In germline, CDR1 is SGHTA, CDR2 FQGNSA. V was shortened by 5 bases and J by 0 bases, with 14 bases between the two germline ends. The CDR3 is made up of 15 amino acids.

Of note for this clone: Other DNA sequences in the sample encode the same CDR3. The chain has TRBV30 and TRBJ2-1, with TRBD2 identical over 7 bases. V gave up 1 base and J gave up 4 bases; unmatched junction bases: 7. The CDR3 spans 15 residues. The germline CDR1 and CDR2 sequences are GTSNPN and SVGIG (reference sequence). The CDR3 bases are TGTGCCTGGAGTGCGGGAGGCAACCTTTACAATGAGCAGTTCTTC. Translated: CAWSAGGNLYNEQFF.

V and J are TRBV7-2 and TRBJ2-7; 10 positions agree with TRBD1. The CDR3 is 14 residues long. CDR1 is SGHTA and CDR2 is FQGNSA in the germline V gene. Unmatched junction bases numbered 5, after V lost 5 bases and J lost 4 bases. CDR3 protein: CASSPGQGGYEQYF. The CDR3 bases are TGTGCCAGCAGCCCAGGACAGGGGGGGTACGAGCAGTACTTC. Full variable domain (rest looked up from reference TRBV7-2 and TRBJ2-7): GAGVSQSPSNKVTEKGKDVELRCDPISGHTALYWYRQSLGQGLEFLIYFQGNSAPDKSGLPSDRFSAERTGGSVSTLTIQRTQQEDSAVYLCASSPGQGGYEQYFGPGTRLTVT.

The chain recombines TRBV18 with TRBJ1-1, with D hard to call. This CDR3 comprises 13 residues. Germline CDR1 reads KGHSH; CDR2 reads LQKENI. V was clipped by 0 bases and J by 6 bases, with 8 bases between them. The DNA for the CDR3 is TGTGCCAGCTCACCACCCGCCGGGGCTGAAGCTTTCTTT. Translation gives CASSPPAGAEAFF. Combining the CDR3 with reference TRBV18 and TRBJ1-1 gives the whole variable domain NAGVMQNPRHLVRRRGQEARLRCSPMKGHSHVYWYRQLPEEGLKFMVYLQKENIIDESGMPKERFSAEFPKEGPSILRIQQVVRGDSAAYFCASSPPAGAEAFFGQGTRLTVV.

The V call is TRBV28, the J call TRBJ1-6; D might be TRBD1 (6 bases). This CDR3 has 15 residues. CDR1 is MDHEN and CDR2 is SYDVKM in the germline V gene. Trimming took 11 bases from V and 2 from J, leaving 16 bases between them. In DNA, the CDR3 is TGTGCCTCCCGGGGGGCAGGCGCCTATAATTCACCCCTCCACTTT. It codes for CASRGAGAYNSPLHF.

The V and J genes are TRBV7-2 and TRBJ2-7; 14 bases are a match to TRBD2. V was pared by 5 bases and J by 8 bases, with 11 bases of the junction left unmatched. Germline CDR1 SGHTA, CDR2 FQGNSA. CDR3 size: 16 residues. The CDR3 DNA reads as TGTGCCAGCAGCCCGAACGGACTAGCGGGGGGCCTCAAGCAGTACTTC. Translation: CASSPNGLAGGLKQYF.

The J gene is TRBJ1-1, the V gene TRBV30; D is undetermined. The CDR3 is 13 amino acids. The germline V gene has CDR1 GTSNPN and CDR2 SVGIG (reference sequence). Trimming removed 0 bases at V and 4 bases at J, with 9 bases between. The CDR3 protein is CAWSVAASTEAFF. The CDR3 region has the DNA TGTGCCTGGAGTGTAGCTGCGAGCACTGAAGCTTTCTTT. Looking up the rest from reference TRBV30 and TRBJ1-1 gives the full variable domain: SQTIHQWPATLVQPVGSPLSLECTVEGTSNPNLYWYRQAAGRGLQLLFYSVGIGQISSEVPQNLSASRPQDRQFILSSKKLLLSDSGFYLCAWSVAASTEAFFGQGTRLTVV.

The rearrangement uses TRBV7-9 and TRBJ2-7; 10 bases are shared with TRBD1. The CDR3 spans 14 residues. The trim removed 5 bases at V and 5 bases at J, leaving 6 bases unmatched. From germline, CDR1 is SEHNR and CDR2 FQNEAQ (reference sequence). The CDR3 DNA sequence: TGTGCCAGCAGCCCGGGACAGGGGAAAGACGAGCAGTACTTC. This translates into CASSPGQGKDEQYF.